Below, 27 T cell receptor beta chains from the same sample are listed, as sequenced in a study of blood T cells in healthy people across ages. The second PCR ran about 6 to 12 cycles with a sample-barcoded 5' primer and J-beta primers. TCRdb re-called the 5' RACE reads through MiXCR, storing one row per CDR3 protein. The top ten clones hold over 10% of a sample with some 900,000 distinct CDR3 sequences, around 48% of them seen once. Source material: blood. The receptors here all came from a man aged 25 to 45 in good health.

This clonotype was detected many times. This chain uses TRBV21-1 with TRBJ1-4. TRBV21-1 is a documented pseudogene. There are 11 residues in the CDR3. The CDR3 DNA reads TGTGCCAGCAGCCTTAATGAAAAACTGTTTTTT. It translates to CASSLNEKLFF.

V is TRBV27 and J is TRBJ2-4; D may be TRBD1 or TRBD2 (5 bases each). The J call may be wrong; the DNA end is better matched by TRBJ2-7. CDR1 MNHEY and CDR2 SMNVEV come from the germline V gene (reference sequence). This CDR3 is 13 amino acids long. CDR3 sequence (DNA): TGTGCCAGCAGCGAGGGGATCGGCTACGAGCAGTACTTC. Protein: CASSEGIGYEQYF.

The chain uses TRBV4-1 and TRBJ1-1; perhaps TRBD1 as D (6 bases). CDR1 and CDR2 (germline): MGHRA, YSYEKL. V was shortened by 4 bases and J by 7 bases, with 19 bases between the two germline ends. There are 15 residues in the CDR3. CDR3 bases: TGCGCCAGCAGCCCCACCGGGACACAGAGTATTGAAGCTTTCTTT. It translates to CASSPTGTQSIEAFF.

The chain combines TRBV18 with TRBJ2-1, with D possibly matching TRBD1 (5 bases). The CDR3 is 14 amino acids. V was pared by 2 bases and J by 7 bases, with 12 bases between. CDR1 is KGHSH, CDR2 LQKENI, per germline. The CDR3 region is CASSPSTTANEQFF. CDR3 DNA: TGTGCCAGCTCACCATCTACGACAGCTAATGAGCAGTTCTTC.

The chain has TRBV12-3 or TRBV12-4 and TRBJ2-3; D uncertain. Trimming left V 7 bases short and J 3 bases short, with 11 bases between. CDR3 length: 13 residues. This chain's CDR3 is CASNRAETDTQYF. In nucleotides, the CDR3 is TGTGCCAGCAACCGCGCGGAAACAGATACGCAGTATTTT.

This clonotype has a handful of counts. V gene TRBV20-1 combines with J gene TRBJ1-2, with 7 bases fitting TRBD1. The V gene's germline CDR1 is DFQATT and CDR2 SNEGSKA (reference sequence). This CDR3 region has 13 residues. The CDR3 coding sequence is TGCAGAGCTCCAGGACAGGCGGTCTATGGCTACACCTTC. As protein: CRAPGQAVYGYTF.

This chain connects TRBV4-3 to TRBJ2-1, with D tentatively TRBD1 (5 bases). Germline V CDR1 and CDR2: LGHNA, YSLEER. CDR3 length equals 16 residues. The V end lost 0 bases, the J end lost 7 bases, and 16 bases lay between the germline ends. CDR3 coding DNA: TGCGCCAGCAGCCAAGATTCAGGACACCTCGAGAATGAGCAGTTCTTC. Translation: CASSQDSGHLENEQFF.

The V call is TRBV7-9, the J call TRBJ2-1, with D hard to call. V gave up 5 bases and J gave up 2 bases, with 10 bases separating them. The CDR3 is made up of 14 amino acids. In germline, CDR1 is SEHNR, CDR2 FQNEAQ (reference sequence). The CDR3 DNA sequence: TGTGCCAGCAGCCGTACAGAGACCTACAATGAGCAGTTCTTC. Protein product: CASSRTETYNEQFF. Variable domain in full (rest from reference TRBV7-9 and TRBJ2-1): DTGVSQNPRHKITKRGQNVTFRCDPISEHNRLYWYRQTLGQGPEFLTYFQNEAQLEKSRLLSDRFSAERPKGSFSTLEIQRTEQGDSAMYLCASSRTETYNEQFFGPGTRLTVL.

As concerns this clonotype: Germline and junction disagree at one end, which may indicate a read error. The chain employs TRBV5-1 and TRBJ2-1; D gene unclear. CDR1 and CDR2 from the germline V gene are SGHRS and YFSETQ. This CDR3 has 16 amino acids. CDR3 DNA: TGCGCCAACAGCTTGCAATCGGCGAGCTCCTACAATGAGCAGTTCTTC. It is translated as CANSLQSASSYNEQFF.

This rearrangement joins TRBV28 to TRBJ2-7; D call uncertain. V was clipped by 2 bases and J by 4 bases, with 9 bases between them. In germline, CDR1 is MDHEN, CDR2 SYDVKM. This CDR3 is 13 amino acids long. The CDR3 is CASSLTQAYEQYF. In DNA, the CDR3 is TGTGCCAGCAGTTTAACCCAAGCATACGAGCAGTACTTC. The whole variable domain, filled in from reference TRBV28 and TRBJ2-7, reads DVKVTQSSRYLVKRTGEKVFLECVQDMDHENMFWYRQDPGLGLRLIYFSYDVKMKEKGDIPEGYSVSREKKERFSLILESASTNQTSMYLCASSLTQAYEQYFGPGTRLTVT.

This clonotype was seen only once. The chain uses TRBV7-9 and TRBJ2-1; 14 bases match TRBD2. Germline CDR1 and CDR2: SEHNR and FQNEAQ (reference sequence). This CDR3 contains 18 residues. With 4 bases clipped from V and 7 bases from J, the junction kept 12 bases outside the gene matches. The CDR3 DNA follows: TGTGCCAGCAGCTCATTCCTGACTAGCGGGGGGGCTAATAATGAGCAGTTCTTC. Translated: CASSSFLTSGGANNEQFF. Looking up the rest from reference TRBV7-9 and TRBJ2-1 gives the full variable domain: DTGVSQNPRHKITKRGQNVTFRCDPISEHNRLYWYRQTLGQGPEFLTYFQNEAQLEKSRLLSDRFSAERPKGSFSTLEIQRTEQGDSAMYLCASSSFLTSGGANNEQFFGPGTRLTVL.

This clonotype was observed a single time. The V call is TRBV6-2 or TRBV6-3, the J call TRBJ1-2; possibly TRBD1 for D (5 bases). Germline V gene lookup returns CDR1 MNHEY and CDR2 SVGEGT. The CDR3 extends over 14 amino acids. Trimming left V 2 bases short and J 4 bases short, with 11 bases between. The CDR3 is CASSYPTASYGYTF. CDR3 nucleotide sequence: TGTGCCAGCAGTTACCCGACAGCTTCCTATGGCTACACCTTC.

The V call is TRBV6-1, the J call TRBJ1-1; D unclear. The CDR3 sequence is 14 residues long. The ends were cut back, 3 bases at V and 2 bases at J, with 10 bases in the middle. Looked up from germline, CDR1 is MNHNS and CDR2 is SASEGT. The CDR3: CASSERGFNTEAFF. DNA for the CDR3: TGTGCCAGCAGTGAGCGCGGGTTCAACACTGAAGCTTTCTTT.

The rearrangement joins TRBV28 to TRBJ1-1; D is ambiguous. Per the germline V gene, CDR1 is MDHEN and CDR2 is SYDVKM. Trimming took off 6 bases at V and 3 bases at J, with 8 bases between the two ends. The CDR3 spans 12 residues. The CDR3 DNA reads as TGTGCCAGCAGCACGAGTTACACTGAAGCTTTCTTT. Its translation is CASSTSYTEAFF.

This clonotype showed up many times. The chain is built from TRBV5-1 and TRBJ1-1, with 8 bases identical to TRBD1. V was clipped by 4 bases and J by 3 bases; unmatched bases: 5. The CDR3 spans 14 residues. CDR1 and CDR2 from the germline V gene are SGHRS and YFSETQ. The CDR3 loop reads CASSKAGGYTEAFF. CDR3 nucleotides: TGCGCCAGCAGCAAGGCAGGGGGCTACACTGAAGCTTTCTTT.

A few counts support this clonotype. The CDR3 region is CASSYAGESSYNEQFF. The DNA for the CDR3 is TGTGCCAGCAGTTACGCAGGGGAAAGCTCCTACAATGAGCAGTTCTTC. This rearrangement joins TRBV6-2 or TRBV6-3 to TRBJ2-1; D is possibly TRBD1 (6 bases). This CDR3 is 16 amino acids long. Germline values: CDR1 MNHEY, CDR2 SVGEGT. V gave up 2 bases and J gave up 0 bases, with 11 bases separating them.

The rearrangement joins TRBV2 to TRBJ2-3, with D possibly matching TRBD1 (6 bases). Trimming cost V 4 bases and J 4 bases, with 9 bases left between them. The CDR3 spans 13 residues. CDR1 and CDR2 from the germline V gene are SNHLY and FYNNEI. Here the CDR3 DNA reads TGTGCCAGCAGTGGACAGGTCCCAGATACGCAGTATTTT. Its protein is CASSGQVPDTQYF.

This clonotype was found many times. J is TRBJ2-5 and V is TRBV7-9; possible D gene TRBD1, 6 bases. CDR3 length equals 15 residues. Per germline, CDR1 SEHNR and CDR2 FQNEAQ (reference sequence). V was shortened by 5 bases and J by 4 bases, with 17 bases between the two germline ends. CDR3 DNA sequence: TGTGCCAGCAGCGTCTCCGGGACACCGACAGAGACCCAGTACTTC. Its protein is CASSVSGTPTETQYF.

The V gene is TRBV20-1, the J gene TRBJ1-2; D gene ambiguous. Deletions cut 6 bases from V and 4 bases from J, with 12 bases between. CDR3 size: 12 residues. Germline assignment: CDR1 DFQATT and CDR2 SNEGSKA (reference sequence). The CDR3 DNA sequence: TGCAGTGCCGGCCTCAGCGGCTATGGCTACACCTTC. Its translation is CSAGLSGYGYTF.

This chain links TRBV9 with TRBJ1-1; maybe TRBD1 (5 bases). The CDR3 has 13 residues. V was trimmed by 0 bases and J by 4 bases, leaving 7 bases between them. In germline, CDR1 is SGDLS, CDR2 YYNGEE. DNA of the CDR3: TGTGCCAGCAGCGTAGCAGGGTTCACTGAAGCTTTCTTT. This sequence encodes CASSVAGFTEAFF.

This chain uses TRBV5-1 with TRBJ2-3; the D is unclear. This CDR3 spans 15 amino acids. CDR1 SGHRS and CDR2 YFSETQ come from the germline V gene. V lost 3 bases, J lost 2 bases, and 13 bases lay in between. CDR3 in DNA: TGCGCCAGCAGCTCGGTAACACAGAACACAGATACGCAGTATTTT. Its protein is CASSSVTQNTDTQYF.

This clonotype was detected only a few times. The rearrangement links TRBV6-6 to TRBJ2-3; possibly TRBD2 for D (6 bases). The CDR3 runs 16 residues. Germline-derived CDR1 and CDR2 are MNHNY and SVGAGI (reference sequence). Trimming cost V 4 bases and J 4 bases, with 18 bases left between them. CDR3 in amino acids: CASSWGDHGSPDTQYF. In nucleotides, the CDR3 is TGTGCCAGCAGTTGGGGGGACCATGGGAGTCCAGATACGCAGTATTTT.

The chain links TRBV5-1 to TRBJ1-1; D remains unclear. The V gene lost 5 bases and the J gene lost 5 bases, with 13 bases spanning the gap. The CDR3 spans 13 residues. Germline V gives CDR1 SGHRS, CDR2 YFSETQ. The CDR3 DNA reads TGCGCCAGCAGAAAGGGTGTGGGGACTGAAGCTTTCTTT. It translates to CASRKGVGTEAFF.

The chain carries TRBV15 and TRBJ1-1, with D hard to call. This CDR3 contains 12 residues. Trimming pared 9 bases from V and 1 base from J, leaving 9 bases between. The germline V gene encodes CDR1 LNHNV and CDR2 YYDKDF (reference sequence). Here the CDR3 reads CATGTGNTEAFF. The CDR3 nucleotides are TGTGCCACAGGTACGGGGAACACTGAAGCTTTCTTT.

Written as DNA, the CDR3 is TGTGCCGCCGGCCTGGAGGTGGGCTATGGCTACACCTTC. Its translation is CAAGLEVGYGYTF. V and J are TRBV27 and TRBJ1-2; no clear D gene. The CDR3 runs to 13 residues. The V gene's germline CDR1 is MNHEY and CDR2 SMNVEV (reference sequence). V was clipped by 11 bases and J by 4 bases, with 17 bases between them.

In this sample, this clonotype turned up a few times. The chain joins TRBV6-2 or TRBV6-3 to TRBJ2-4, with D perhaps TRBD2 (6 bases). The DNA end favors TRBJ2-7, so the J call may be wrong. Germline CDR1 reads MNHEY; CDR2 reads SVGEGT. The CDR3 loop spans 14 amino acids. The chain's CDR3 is CASSYGGTTYEQYF. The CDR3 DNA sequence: TGTGCCAGCAGTTACGGGGGGACGACCTACGAGCAGTACTTC.

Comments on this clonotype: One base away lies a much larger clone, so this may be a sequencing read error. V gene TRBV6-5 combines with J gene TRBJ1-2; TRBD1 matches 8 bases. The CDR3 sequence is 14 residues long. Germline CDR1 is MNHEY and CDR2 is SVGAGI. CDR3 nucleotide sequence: TGTGCCAGCAGTACACAGGGGGATTTCTATGACTACACCTTC. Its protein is CASSTQGDFYDYTF.